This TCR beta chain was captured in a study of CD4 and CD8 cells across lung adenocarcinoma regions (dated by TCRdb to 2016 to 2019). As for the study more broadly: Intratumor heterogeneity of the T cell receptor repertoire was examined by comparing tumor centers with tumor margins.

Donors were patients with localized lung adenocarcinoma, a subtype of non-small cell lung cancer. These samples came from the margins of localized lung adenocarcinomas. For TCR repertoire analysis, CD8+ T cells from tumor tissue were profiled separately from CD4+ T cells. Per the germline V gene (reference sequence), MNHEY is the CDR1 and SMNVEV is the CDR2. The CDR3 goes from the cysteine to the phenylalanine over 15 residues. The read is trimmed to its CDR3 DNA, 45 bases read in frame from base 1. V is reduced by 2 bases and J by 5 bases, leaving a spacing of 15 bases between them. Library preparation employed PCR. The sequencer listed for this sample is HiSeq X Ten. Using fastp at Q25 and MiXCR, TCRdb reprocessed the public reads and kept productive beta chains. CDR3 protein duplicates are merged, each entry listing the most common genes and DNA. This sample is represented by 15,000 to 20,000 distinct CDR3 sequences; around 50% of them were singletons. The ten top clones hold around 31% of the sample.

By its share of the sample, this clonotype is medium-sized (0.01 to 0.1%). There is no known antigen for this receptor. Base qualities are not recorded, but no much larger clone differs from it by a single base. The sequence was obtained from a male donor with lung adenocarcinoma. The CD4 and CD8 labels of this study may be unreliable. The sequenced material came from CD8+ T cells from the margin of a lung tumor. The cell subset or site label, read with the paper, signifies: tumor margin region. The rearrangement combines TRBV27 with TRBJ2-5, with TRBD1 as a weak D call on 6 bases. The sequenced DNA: TGTGCCAGCAGTTTAGACAGGAGCCACGGGGAGACCCAGTACTTC. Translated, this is CASSLDRSHGETQYF.